The T cell receptor beta chain under discussion was sequenced for a study of low-dose radiotherapy and immunotherapy resistance in tumors. The overall study: Every two weeks, cyclophosphamide 200 mg/m2 was infused one day before radiation plus immunotherapy.

This clonotype was detected ten times or more. As to time point: before trial treatment. Deletions cut 0 bases from V and 4 bases from J, with 15 bases between. Germline CDR1 LGHNA, CDR2 YNFKEQ. The CDR3 length is 16 residues. Both TCRalpha and TCRbeta chains were reverse transcribed with V-gene-specific primers. TCR amplification ran 15 to 25 PCR cycles using constant-region and V-primer adapter primers. TCRdb re-called the reads through MiXCR, storing one row per CDR3 protein. The sample yields about 82,000 distinct CDR3 sequences, around 18% seen once. This TCR came from a male donor with prostate cancer. Sequenced here: PBMCs, sampled before treatment. The genes are TRBV4-2 and TRBJ1-1, with D tentatively TRBD1 (5 bases). The CDR3 DNA reads TGTGCCAGCAGCCAAGACCCCCAATGGGGCGGCACTGAAGCTTTCTTT. This gives the protein CASSQDPQWGGTEAFF.